This T cell receptor beta chain was obtained from a study of shared clonotypes between healthy human individuals. Study as a whole: Donors had three CD4 naive, three CD4 memory, two CD8 naive and one CD8 memory plate apiece. General study points: Incompleteness in sorted-subset sequencing, despite large depth, was shown by rarefaction.

Naivety among CD8 cells was defined by CD45RO negativity and positive CCR7 selection, thereby excluding terminally differentiated effector memory CD45RA+ cells. Comment on this clone: Antigen: not known.

The CDR3 is 15 residues long. The trim removed 5 bases at V and 2 bases at J, leaving 8 bases unmatched. CDR1 is SGHDT and CDR2 is YYEEEE in the germline V gene. The repertoire was sequenced with immunoSEQ multiplex PCR; TCRdb's copy has only in-frame clones and lacks some. This sample yields 660,000 or so clones, of which roughly 96% are seen a single time; roughly 0.1% belongs to the top ten. Material for sequencing was naive CD8+ T cells sorted from blood. The origin of this receptor is a woman aged 25-40 years in good health. The chain joins TRBV5-6 to TRBJ2-7, with 9 nucleotides matching TRBD2. CDR3 residues: CASRSSGSAAYEQYF. The CDR3, as DNA: TGTGCCAGCAGAAGTAGCGGGAGTGCGGCCTACGAGCAGTACTTC.